The next 17 T cell receptor beta chains were all read from a single sample in a study of PD-1 blockade in classical Hodgkin lymphoma. Some clones are missing from TCRdb's copy, which holds only in-frame ones; the method was immunoSEQ multiplex PCR. The sample consists of approximately 18,000 clones, about 80% of them appearing once. Time point in this sample: cycle 4 day 1 (C4D1), after more than five weeks of nivolumab. Each patient's relapse followed autologous stem cell transplantation, and brentuximab vedotin exposure varied. The specimen was peripheral blood mononuclear cells (PBMCs), collected before the fourth cycle of nivolumab. The source is a human donor with classical Hodgkin lymphoma.

The rearrangement joins TRBV19 to TRBJ1-1; D is unresolved. This CDR3 comprises 13 residues. The germline V and J ends were trimmed by 6 bases and 5 bases, with 13 bases remaining between them. From germline, CDR1 is LNHDA and CDR2 SQIVND (reference sequence). The CDR3 DNA reads as TGTGCCAGTAGAAGGAGGGTTAGGACTGAAGCTTTCTTT. Its translation: CASRRRVRTEAFF.

This sequence joins TRBV11-2 and TRBJ1-5; unclear D gene. V was shortened by 3 bases and J by 0 bases, with 6 bases between the two germline ends. Germline-derived CDR1 and CDR2 are SGHAT and FQNNGV. The CDR3 runs to 14 residues. CDR3 coding DNA: TGTGCCAGCAGCTTTACGGATAGCAATCAGCCCCAGCATTTT. Translating gives CASSFTDSNQPQHF.

This clone showed up just a few times. The V call is TRBV21-1, the J call TRBJ2-2; the table's D call of TRBD2 was not tested on the DNA. TRBV21-1 is a pseudogene locus. The CDR3 has 10 residues. CDR3 in DNA: TGTGCCAGCATTAACGGGGAGCTGTTTTTT. It yields the protein CASINGELFF.

This rearrangement joins TRBV7-3 to TRBJ2-7; weak D call: TRBD1 (5 bases). From germline, CDR1 is SGHTA and CDR2 FQGTGA. V lost 2 bases and J 4 bases, leaving 9 bases between the germline ends. The CDR3 extends over 13 amino acids. CDR3 coding DNA: TGTGCCAGCAGCTTATATCAGGGTTACGAGCAGTACTTC. Its translation: CASSLYQGYEQYF. Supplemented by reference TRBV7-3 and TRBJ2-7, the full variable domain reads GAGVSQTPSNKVTEKGKYVELRCDPISGHTALYWYRQSLGQGPEFLIYFQGTGAADDSGLPNDRFFAVRPEGSVSTLKIQRTERGDSAVYLCASSLYQGYEQYFGPGTRLTVT.

CDR3: CASSAGHAYGYTF. DNA for the CDR3: TGTGCCAGCAGTGCAGGACACGCCTATGGCTACACCTTC. The chain carries TRBV6-1 and TRBJ1-2; possibly TRBD1 for D (5 bases). The CDR3 contains 13 residues. Germline CDR1 and CDR2: MNHNS and SASEGT. V gave up 4 bases and J gave up 4 bases, with 10 bases separating them.

This clone was detected only a few times. The rearrangement links TRBV5-1 to TRBJ2-3; 10 bases are shared with TRBD1. Germline CDR1 and CDR2: SGHRS and YFSETQ. CDR3 length: 15 residues. V shed 5 bases and J 2 bases; nucleotides not matched to a gene: 5. The CDR3 here is CASRVGQGNTDTQYF. As DNA, the CDR3 is TGCGCCAGCAGGGTGGGACAGGGGAACACAGATACGCAGTATTTT.

The rearrangement joins TRBV6-1 to TRBJ2-3; 11 positions agree with TRBD2. This CDR3 is 16 amino acids long. Germline CDR1 MNHNS, CDR2 SASEGT. Unmatched junction bases numbered 7, after V lost 2 bases and J lost 6 bases. CDR3 DNA: TGTGCCAGCAGTGAAATACTAGCGGGGGTTGCTGATACGCAGTATTTT. It translates to CASSEILAGVADTQYF.

The rearrangement uses TRBV4-2 and TRBJ2-3; 13 bases match TRBD2. J gave up 7 bases and V 1 base, and 11 bases lay outside the gene matches. Per germline, CDR1 LGHNA and CDR2 YNFKEQ. CDR3 size: 18 residues. Written as DNA, the CDR3 is TGTGCCAGCAGCCAAGGAGGGGGGACTAGCGGGAATCGAAATACGCAGTATTTT. Protein sequence: CASSQGGGTSGNRNTQYF.

The V and J genes are TRBV5-1 and TRBJ2-7; no reliable D call. Germline lookup yields CDR1 SGHRS and CDR2 YFSETQ. CDR3 length: 12 amino acids. Trimming took off 8 bases at V and 0 bases at J, with 9 bases between the two ends. The CDR3 nucleotides are TGCGCCAGTGCGCGAGACTCCTACGAGCAGTACTTC. Its protein is CASARDSYEQYF.

This clone is labeled as medium-sized. This chain uses TRBV7-8 with TRBJ1-1, with a weak D call TRBD1 (6 bases). CDR3 length: 15 residues. Germline-derived CDR1 and CDR2 are SGHVS and FQNEAQ. V was trimmed by 1 base and J by 1 base, leaving 10 bases between them. In nucleotides, the CDR3 is TGTGCCAGCAGCTTAGATGGGACACCGAACACTGAAGCTTTCTTT. Its protein is CASSLDGTPNTEAFF.

The chain combines TRBV19 with TRBJ2-7; the match to TRBD2 covers 9 bases. This CDR3 has 14 amino acids. V trimming: 7 bases; J trimming: 0 bases; junction bases outside the gene matches: 4. Germline V gives CDR1 LNHDA, CDR2 SQIVND (reference sequence). The CDR3 sequence is CASTPGLASYEQYF. The CDR3, as DNA: TGTGCCAGTACCCCGGGACTAGCCTCCTACGAGCAGTACTTC.

This clone was detected only a few times. V usage is TRBV12-5 and J usage is TRBJ1-5; maybe TRBD1 (5 bases). Germline-derived CDR1 and CDR2 are LGHNT and FRNRAP. The ends were cut back, 4 bases at V and 5 bases at J, with 21 bases in the middle. The CDR3 has 17 amino acids. Here the CDR3 reads CASGYSTPGVEDQPQHF. As DNA, the CDR3 is TGTGCTAGTGGTTACTCCACTCCGGGGGTAGAGGATCAGCCCCAGCATTTT.

This sequence joins TRBV19 and TRBJ2-1; D possibly matches TRBD1 or TRBD2 (5 bases each). CDR1 and CDR2 from the germline V gene are LNHDA and SQIVND (reference sequence). The CDR3 is made up of 16 amino acids. Trimming shortened V by 1 base and J by 6 bases, and 16 bases separated the two germline ends. The CDR3 sequence: CASSIAGLQRGNEQFF. CDR3 in DNA: TGTGCCAGTAGTATAGCTGGACTGCAGAGGGGCAATGAGCAGTTCTTC.

This clone appeared once. This chain joins TRBV7-3 and TRBJ2-1; TRBD2 might be the D (6 bases). CDR1 and CDR2 from the germline V gene are SGHTA and FQGTGA. The CDR3 spans 14 residues. V was trimmed by 4 bases and J by 8 bases, leaving 15 bases between them. The CDR3 region is CASSSAASDYEQFF. CDR3 DNA sequence: TGTGCCAGCAGCTCAGCGGCTAGCGATTATGAGCAGTTCTTC. The complete variable domain, with remaining parts taken from reference TRBV7-3 and TRBJ2-1, reads GAGVSQTPSNKVTEKGKYVELRCDPISGHTALYWYRQSLGQGPEFLIYFQGTGAADDSGLPNDRFFAVRPEGSVSTLKIQRTERGDSAVYLCASSSAASDYEQFFGPGTRLTVL.

The chain carries TRBV7-3 and TRBJ2-1; 10 nucleotides match TRBD2. In germline, CDR1 is SGHTA, CDR2 FQGTGA. V shed 0 bases, J shed 8 bases, and the junction held 7 bases outside the gene matches. This CDR3 contains 16 residues. CDR3 bases: TGTGCCAGCAGCTTAACCCCCCTAGCGGGAGCCGATGAGCAGTTCTTC. It specifies CASSLTPLAGADEQFF.

The rearrangement joins TRBV7-9 to TRBJ1-4, with D unresolved. The germline gives CDR1 SEHNR, CDR2 FQNEAQ (reference sequence). CDR3 length equals 13 residues. Trimming removed 5 bases from V and 11 bases from J, with 15 bases in between. The CDR3 DNA reads as TGTGCCAGCAGCAGCCGGGGAATTCAGAAACTGTTTTTT. This encodes CASSSRGIQKLFF.

This clone was counted between two and nine times. V and J are TRBV27 and TRBJ1-6, with TRBD1 matching 9 bases. Germline CDR1 and CDR2: MNHEY and SMNVEV (reference sequence). The CDR3 consists of 16 residues. V was clipped by 0 bases and J by 9 bases; unmatched bases: 6. CDR3 nucleotide sequence: TGTGCCAGCAGTTTATCGTCGGACAGGGGAACTTCACCCCTCCACTTT. Its translation is CASSLSSDRGTSPLHF.